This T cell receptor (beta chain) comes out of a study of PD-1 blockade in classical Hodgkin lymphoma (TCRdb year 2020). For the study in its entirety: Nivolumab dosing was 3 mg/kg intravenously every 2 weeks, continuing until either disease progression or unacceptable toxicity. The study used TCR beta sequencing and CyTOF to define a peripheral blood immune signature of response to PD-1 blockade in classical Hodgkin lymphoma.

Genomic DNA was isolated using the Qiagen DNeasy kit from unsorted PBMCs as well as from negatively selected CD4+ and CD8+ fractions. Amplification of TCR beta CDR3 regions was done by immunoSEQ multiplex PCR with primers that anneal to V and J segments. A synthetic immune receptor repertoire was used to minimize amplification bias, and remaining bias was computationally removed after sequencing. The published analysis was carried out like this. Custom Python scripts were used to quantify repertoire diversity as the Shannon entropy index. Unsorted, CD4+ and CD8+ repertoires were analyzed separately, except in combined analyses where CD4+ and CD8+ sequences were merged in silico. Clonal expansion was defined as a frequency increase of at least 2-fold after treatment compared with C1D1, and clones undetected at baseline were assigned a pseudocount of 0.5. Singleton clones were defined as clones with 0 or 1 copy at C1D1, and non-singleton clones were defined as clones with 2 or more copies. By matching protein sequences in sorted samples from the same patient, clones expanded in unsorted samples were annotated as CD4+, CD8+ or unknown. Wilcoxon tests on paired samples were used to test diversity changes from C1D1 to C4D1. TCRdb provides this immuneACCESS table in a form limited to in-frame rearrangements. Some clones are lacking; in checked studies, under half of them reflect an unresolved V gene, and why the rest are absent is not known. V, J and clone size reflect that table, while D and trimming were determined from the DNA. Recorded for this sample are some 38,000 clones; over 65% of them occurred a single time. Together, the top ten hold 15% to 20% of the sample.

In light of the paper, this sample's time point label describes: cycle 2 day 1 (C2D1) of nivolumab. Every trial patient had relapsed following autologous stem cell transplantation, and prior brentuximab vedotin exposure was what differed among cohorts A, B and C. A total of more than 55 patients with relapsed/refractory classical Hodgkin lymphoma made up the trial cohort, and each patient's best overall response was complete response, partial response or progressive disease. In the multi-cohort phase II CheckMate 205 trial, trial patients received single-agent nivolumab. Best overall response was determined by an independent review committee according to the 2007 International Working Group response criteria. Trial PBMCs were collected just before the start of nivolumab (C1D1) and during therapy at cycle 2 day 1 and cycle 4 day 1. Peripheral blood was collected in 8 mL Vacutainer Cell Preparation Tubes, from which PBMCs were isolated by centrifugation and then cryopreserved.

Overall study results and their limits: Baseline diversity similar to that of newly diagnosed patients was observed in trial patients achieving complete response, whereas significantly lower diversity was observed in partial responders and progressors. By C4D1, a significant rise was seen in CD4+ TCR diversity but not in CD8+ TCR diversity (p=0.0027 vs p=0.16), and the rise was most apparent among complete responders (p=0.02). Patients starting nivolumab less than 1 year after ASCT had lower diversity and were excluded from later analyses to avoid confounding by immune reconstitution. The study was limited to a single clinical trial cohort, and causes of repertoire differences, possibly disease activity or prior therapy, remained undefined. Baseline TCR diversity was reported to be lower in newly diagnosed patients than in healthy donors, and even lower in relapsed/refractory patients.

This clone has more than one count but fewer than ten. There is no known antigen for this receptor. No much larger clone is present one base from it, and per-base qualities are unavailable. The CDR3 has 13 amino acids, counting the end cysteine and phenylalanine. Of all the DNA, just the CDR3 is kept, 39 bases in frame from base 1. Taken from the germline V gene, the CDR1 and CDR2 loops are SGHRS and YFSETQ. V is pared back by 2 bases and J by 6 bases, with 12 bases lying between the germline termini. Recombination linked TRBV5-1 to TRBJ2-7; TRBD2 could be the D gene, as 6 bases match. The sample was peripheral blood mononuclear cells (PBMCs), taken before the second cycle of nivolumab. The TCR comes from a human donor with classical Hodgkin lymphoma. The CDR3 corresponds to CASSLGEAGEQYF. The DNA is TGCGCCAGCAGCTTAGGGGAGGCTGGCGAGCAGTACTTC.